Listed here are 22 T cell receptor beta chains from one sample, sequenced in a study of CD8+CD57+ T cells in acquired aplastic anemia. CD8+CD57+ cell expansion had been shown by flow cytometry in patients chosen for sequencing. Using genomic DNA as the template, TCR beta VDJ and CDR3 profiling was carried out. TCRdb reanalysed the reads using MiXCR and keeps one entry per CDR3 protein. The sample yields fewer than 300,000 distinct CDR3 sequences, around 82% seen once. Sequencing used sorted CD4+, CD8+, or CD8+CD57+ T cells (not recorded which) from PBMCs. The source of these receptors is a human donor with aplastic anemia.

This chain joins TRBV7-3 and TRBJ2-2; D is undetermined. Germline values: CDR1 SGHTA, CDR2 FQGTGA. CDR3 length equals 15 residues. CDR3 bases: TGTGCTAGCTCAAGAAAGGCAAACGCAATTGAACAGTGGTTTTTT. It yields the protein CASSRKANAIEQWFF. Filled out from reference TRBV7-3 and TRBJ2-2, the complete variable domain reads GAGVSQTPSNKVTEKGKYVELRCDPISGHTALYWYRQSLGQGPEFLIYFQGTGAADDSGLPNDRFFAVRPEGSVSTLKIQRTERGDSAVYLCASSRKANAIEQWFFGEGSRLTVL.

This clonotype was found many times. The DNA is left out, because the CDR3 cannot be placed on it with certainty; the CDR3 is given as TCRdb lists it. The chain combines TRBV9 with TRBJ1-2. The CDR3 length is 15 residues, termini included. From germline, CDR1 is SGDLS and CDR2 YYNGEE. Here the CDR3 reads CASGGAGNIQYFDTF.

In regard to this clonotype: An end of the junction differs from the germline gene, which may be a read error. The V and J genes are TRBV7-2 and TRBJ1-5, with D possibly TRBD1 on 6 matching bases. The length of the CDR3 is 14 residues. Germline V gene data show CDR1 as SGHTA and CDR2 as FQGNSA. The DNA for the CDR3 is TGTGCCAGCAGTGGAAACAGGGAAATCCAGCCCCAGCACTTT. This codes for CASSGNREIQPQHF.

V usage is TRBV14 and J usage is TRBJ2-1; D possibly uses TRBD1 or TRBD2 (7 bases each). Trimming left V 10 bases short and J 10 bases short, with 23 bases between. Germline values: CDR1 SGHDN, CDR2 FVKESK. The CDR3 extends over 14 amino acids. In DNA form, the CDR3 reads TGTGCCACCGGGACAGCCGGGAGGAGCTACGAGCAGTTCTTC. Protein sequence: CATGTAGRSYEQFF.

This sequence joins TRBV11-1 and TRBJ1-5; D gene unclear. CDR3 size: 14 residues. The ends were cut back, 6 bases at V and 5 bases at J, with 14 bases in the middle. Germline values: CDR1 SGHAT, CDR2 FQDESV (reference sequence). The CDR3 protein is CASSVVGGDQPQHF. The DNA of the CDR3 is TGTGCCAGCAGTGTTGTAGGTGGCGATCAGCCCCAGCATTTT.

A note on this clonotype: Since the CDR3 does not end with the conserved phenylalanine or tryptophan, this likely comes from a read error. The limits of the CDR3 on the DNA are not certain, so only TCRdb's listed CDR3 is given. The V and J genes are TRBV7-3 and TRBJ2-3; the tabulated D call, TRBD2, remains unverified against the DNA. The CDR3 spans 13 residues, counting both ends. CDR1 and CDR2 (germline): SGHTA, FQGTGA. The CDR3 region is CASSDAGGSYKDY.

This clonotype appeared once. The J gene is TRBJ1-2, the V gene TRBV20-1; the match to TRBD1 covers 8 bases. The junction had 12 bases not matched to a gene; V was cut back by 5 bases and J by 7 bases. Germline CDR1 DFQATT, CDR2 SNEGSKA (reference sequence). The CDR3 length is 14 residues. The CDR3 DNA follows: TGCAGTGCTGACCCGGGACAGGCATGGGGTGGCTACACCTTC. Amino acid sequence: CSADPGQAWGGYTF.

Worth noting for this clonotype: The CDR3 does not close with the conserved phenylalanine or tryptophan, likely indicating a read error. Because the CDR3's place on the DNA is in doubt, the DNA is left out and the CDR3 is given as listed by TCRdb. The J gene is TRBJ2-3, the V gene TRBV9; TRBD2, the table's D call, was not compared with the DNA. The CDR3 contains 13 residues when both ends are counted. Germline values: CDR1 SGDLS, CDR2 YYNGEE. The CDR3: CASSVEDYHLEYI.

To note about this clonotype: The junction departs from the called germline gene at one end, perhaps through a read error. The chain employs TRBV7-2 and TRBJ2-1, with D tentatively TRBD2 (6 bases). The CDR3 contains 15 residues. The germline CDR1 and CDR2 sequences are SGHTA and FQGNSA. The CDR3 DNA sequence: TGTGCCAGTAGTTCTACCGGGACTTCTTCCAATGCGCAGTTCTTC. Protein sequence: CASSSTGTSSNAQFF.

The count of this clonotype is one. The CDR3 does not end in the conserved phenylalanine or tryptophan, so this is likely a read error. Because the CDR3's place on the DNA is in doubt, the DNA is left out and the CDR3 is given as listed by TCRdb. The rearrangement uses TRBV7-2 and TRBJ2-2; TRBD1 was called by the table and not checked on the DNA. Germline CDR1 and CDR2: SGHTA and FQGNSA. The CDR3 spans 13 amino acids, including both terminal residues. CDR3 loop: CASSFHTDGTALS.

This chain joins TRBV7-6 and TRBJ1-3; TRBD1 matches at 9 bases. The CDR3 is made up of 15 amino acids. Germline V gene lookup returns CDR1 SGHVS and CDR2 FNYEAQ. V lost 5 bases to trimming and J lost 15 bases; unmatched junction nucleotides: 17. The CDR3 is CASSTDRGSSPLKYF. The CDR3 bases are TGTGCCAGCAGCACTGACAGGGGGTCATCACCCCTCAAATATTTT.

The chain couples TRBV7-8 to TRBJ1-2; D gene ambiguous. There are 19 residues in the CDR3. Per the germline V gene, CDR1 is SGHVS and CDR2 is FQNEAQ. V was trimmed by 0 bases and J by 3 bases, leaving 23 bases between them. The CDR3 DNA is TGTGCCAGCAGCTTAGCCGGAGGTCCAGATACGCAGTATCACTATGGCTACACCTTC. Residues: CASSLAGGPDTQYHYGYTF. Full variable domain (remainder filled in from reference TRBV7-8 and TRBJ1-2): GAGVSQSPRYKVAKRGQDVALRCDPISGHVSLFWYQQALGQGPEFLTYFQNEAQLDKSGLPSDRFFAERPEGSVSTLKIQRTQQEDSAVYLCASSLAGGPDTQYHYGYTFGSGTRLTVV.

This clonotype turned up a few times. The V gene is TRBV5-4, the J gene TRBJ2-5; unclear D gene. Trimming took 2 bases from V and 4 from J, leaving 15 bases between them. CDR3 length: 15 residues. The germline V gene encodes CDR1 SGHNT and CDR2 YYREEE (reference sequence). CDR3 amino acids: CASSFSSTWGETQYF. The CDR3 DNA sequence: TGTGCCAGCAGCTTTAGTAGCACTTGGGGAGAGACCCAGTACTTC.

Details on this clonotype: Given a much more abundant clone one base away, this may be a read error. V and J are TRBV15 and TRBJ2-3, with D maybe TRBD1 (6 bases). Gene TRBJ2-5 matches the end of the DNA better, so the J call may be wrong. CDR1 and CDR2 (germline): LNHNV, YYDKDF (reference sequence). CDR3 length: 14 amino acids. The CDR3 nucleotides read TGTGCCAGCAGCAGGGGCGGCAGCCAAGATACCCAGTACTTC. Translated, it gives CASSRGGSQDTQYF.

The chain carries TRBV7-2 and TRBJ2-2; TRBD1 matches 7 bases. The CDR3 runs 15 residues. Germline V gene sequence: CDR1 SGHTA, CDR2 FQGNSA. J gave up 17 bases and V 3 bases, and 18 bases lay outside the gene matches. The CDR3 protein is CASSLRGGADYEYFF. In DNA form, the CDR3 reads TGTGCCAGCAGCTTGAGAGGGGGCGCCGACTATGAGTACTTTTTT.

This clonotype has more than one count but fewer than ten. The rearrangement joins TRBV5-1 to TRBJ2-7; D is ambiguous. The CDR3 is made up of 14 amino acids. V shed 3 bases and J shed 0 bases, with 10 bases lying between them. Germline lookup yields CDR1 SGHRS and CDR2 YFSETQ. The CDR3 sequence: CASSYGTSSYEQYF. The CDR3, as DNA: TGCGCCAGCAGCTACGGCACGAGCTCCTACGAGCAGTACTTC.

J is TRBJ1-2 and V is TRBV7-9; no firm D call. CDR1 is SEHNR and CDR2 is FQNEAQ in the germline V gene (reference sequence). V was trimmed by 3 bases and J by 11 bases, leaving 25 bases between them. CDR3 length: 16 residues. The CDR3 DNA is TGTGCCAGCAGCTTTGAGAGAAGCGGGGTGAGCGATGAGTACACCTTC. Translated, it gives CASSFERSGVSDEYTF.

CDR3 in DNA: TGTGCCACCAGTGATTCCTATGAGCAGTTCTTC. This sequence encodes CATSDSYEQFF. The J gene is TRBJ2-1, the V gene TRBV24-1; D is ambiguous. Trimming left V 2 bases short and J 8 bases short, with 3 bases between. The germline gives CDR1 KGHDR, CDR2 SFDVKD. The CDR3 has 11 amino acids.

The V call is TRBV5-5, the J call TRBJ2-7, with D perhaps TRBD1 or TRBD2 (6 bases each). Trimming shortened V by 0 bases and J by 2 bases, and 9 bases separated the two germline ends. This CDR3 has 14 amino acids. The V gene's germline CDR1 is SGHKS and CDR2 YYEKEE (reference sequence). CDR3 residues: CASSLDREAYEQYF. DNA for the CDR3: TGTGCCAGCAGCTTGGACAGGGAGGCCTACGAGCAGTACTTC.

The rearrangement joins TRBV7-3 to TRBJ2-1; D gene unclear. V was clipped by 6 bases and J by 16 bases, with 22 bases between them. The germline V gene has CDR1 SGHTA and CDR2 FQGTGA. The CDR3 runs 13 residues. Here the CDR3 DNA reads TGTGCCAGCAGTGTTGGGCGAGACGATAAAGCCTTCTTC. The encoded protein is CASSVGRDDKAFF. The complete variable domain, with remaining parts taken from reference TRBV7-3 and TRBJ2-1, reads GAGVSQTPSNKVTEKGKYVELRCDPISGHTALYWYRQSLGQGPEFLIYFQGTGAADDSGLPNDRFFAVRPEGSVSTLKIQRTERGDSAVYLCASSVGRDDKAFFGPGTRLTVL.

Points on this clonotype: The final CDR3 position lacks the conserved phenylalanine or tryptophan, pointing to a likely read error. The limits of the CDR3 on the DNA are not certain, so only TCRdb's listed CDR3 is given. The gene calls are TRBV2 and TRBJ2-7; the table calls TRBD2, which could not be checked here. Including both end residues, the CDR3 is 15 amino acids long. The germline V gene has CDR1 SNHLY and CDR2 FYNNEI. The CDR3 loop is CASSDVGTLLHLLGP.

The chain employs TRBV11-3 and TRBJ2-1; D is perhaps TRBD1 (6 bases). Deletions cut 5 bases from V and 5 bases from J, with 16 bases between. The CDR3 sequence is 15 residues long. Germline V gene data show CDR1 as SGHNT and CDR2 as YENEEA. The CDR3 loop is CASSIALTGNNEQFF. For the CDR3, the DNA is TGTGCCAGCAGCATAGCTCTAACAGGGAACAATGAGCAGTTCTTC.